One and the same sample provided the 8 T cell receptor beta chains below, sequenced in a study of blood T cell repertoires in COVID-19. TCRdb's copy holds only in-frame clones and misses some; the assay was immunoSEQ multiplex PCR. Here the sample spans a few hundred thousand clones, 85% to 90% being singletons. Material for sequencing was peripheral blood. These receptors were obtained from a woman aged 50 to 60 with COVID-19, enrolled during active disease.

DNA for the CDR3: TGTGCCAGCAGTTCTTCCTACCTCTCTCGCGGCTACGAGCAGTACTTC. The encoded protein is CASSSSYLSRGYEQYF. The chain links TRBV6-2 or TRBV6-3 to TRBJ2-7; D is uncertain. This CDR3 comprises 16 residues. CDR1 is MNHEY, CDR2 SVGEGT, per germline. Trimming left V 4 bases short and J 3 bases short, with 19 bases between.

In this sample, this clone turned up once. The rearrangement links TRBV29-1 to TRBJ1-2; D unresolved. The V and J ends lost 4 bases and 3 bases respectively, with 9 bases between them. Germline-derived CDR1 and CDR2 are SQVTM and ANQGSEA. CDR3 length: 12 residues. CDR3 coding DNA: TGCAGCGTTGTGTGGCAGGACTATGGCTACACCTTC. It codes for CSVVWQDYGYTF.

The CDR3: CASSPRLRSNEKLFF. The DNA of the CDR3 is TGTGCCAGCAGCCCAAGGTTGAGGTCTAATGAAAAACTGTTTTTT. V gene TRBV2 combines with J gene TRBJ1-4; D remains ambiguous. Per the germline V gene, CDR1 is SNHLY and CDR2 is FYNNEI. CDR3 length: 15 residues. Trimming cost V 6 bases and J 3 bases, with 14 bases left between them.

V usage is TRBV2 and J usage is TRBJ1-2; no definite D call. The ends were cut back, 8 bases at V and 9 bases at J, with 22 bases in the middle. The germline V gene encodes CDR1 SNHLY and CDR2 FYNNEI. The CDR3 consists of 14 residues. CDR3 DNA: TGTGCCAGCCGCGCCCGGGCGGGCTCTATTAGCTACACCTTC. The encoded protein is CASRARAGSISYTF.

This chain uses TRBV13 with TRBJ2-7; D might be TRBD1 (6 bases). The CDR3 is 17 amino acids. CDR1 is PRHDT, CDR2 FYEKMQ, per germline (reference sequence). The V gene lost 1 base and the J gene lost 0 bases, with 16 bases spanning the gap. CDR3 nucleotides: TGTGCCAGCAGCTTAGACCCCATAGGGGGTAGCTCCTACGAGCAGTACTTC. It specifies CASSLDPIGGSSYEQYF.

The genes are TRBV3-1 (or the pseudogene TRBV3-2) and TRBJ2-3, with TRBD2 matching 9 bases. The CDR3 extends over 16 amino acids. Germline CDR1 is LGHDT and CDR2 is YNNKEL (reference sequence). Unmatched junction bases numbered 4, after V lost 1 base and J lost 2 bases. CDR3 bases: TGTGCCAGCAGCCAAGGGAGCGGGAGGTACACAGATACGCAGTATTTT. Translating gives CASSQGSGRYTDTQYF.

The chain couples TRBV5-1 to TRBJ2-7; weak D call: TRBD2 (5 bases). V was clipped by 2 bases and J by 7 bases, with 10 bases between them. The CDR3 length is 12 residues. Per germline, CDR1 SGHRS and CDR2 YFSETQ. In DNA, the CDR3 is TGCGCCAGCAGCTTAATCCCGGGGGAGCAGTACTTC. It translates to CASSLIPGEQYF.

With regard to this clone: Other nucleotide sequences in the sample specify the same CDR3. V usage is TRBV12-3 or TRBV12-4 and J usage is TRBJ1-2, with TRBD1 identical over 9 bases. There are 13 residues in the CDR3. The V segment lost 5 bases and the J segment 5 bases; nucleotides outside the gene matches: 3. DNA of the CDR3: TGTGCCAGCAGTCGACAGGGGGGTTATGGCTACACCTTC. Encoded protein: CASSRQGGYGYTF.